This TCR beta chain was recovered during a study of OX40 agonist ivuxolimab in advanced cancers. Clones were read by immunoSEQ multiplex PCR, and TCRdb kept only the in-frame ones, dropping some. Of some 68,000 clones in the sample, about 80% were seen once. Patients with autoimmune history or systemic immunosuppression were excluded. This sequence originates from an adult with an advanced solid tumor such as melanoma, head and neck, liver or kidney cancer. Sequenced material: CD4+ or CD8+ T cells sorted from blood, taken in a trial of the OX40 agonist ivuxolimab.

The CDR3 bases are TGTGCCAGCAGTTACTTGGGACAGGGAGAGACCCAGTACTTC. This gives the protein CASSYLGQGETQYF. V gene TRBV6-6 combines with J gene TRBJ2-5, with TRBD1 matching over 9 bases. CDR1 and CDR2 (germline): MNHNY, SVGAGI (reference sequence). V was clipped by 1 base and J by 4 bases; unmatched bases: 1. The CDR3 contains 14 residues.